One T cell receptor (beta chain) is described in this entry. The record originates from a study of beta chain features in type 1 diabetes. The isolated RNA, all of it, was reverse transcribed, so expressed TCRB transcripts were what got sequenced. Only in-frame clones appear in the TCRdb table, and some are missing; sequencing was by immunoSEQ multiplex PCR. The data show around 140,000 clones, with roughly a tenth seen just once and under 1.5% held by the top ten. The source is a man between 18 and 35 years old in good health. Material for sequencing was naive CD4+ T cells from blood.

In DNA form, the CDR3 reads TGCAGCGTGGTGGGGACAGTTAGCTCTGGGGCCAACGTCCTGACTTTC. This encodes CSVVGTVSSGANVLTF. The chain recombines TRBV29-1 with TRBJ2-6; 7 positions agree with TRBD1. Germline V CDR1 and CDR2: SQVTM, ANQGSEA. The V and J ends lost 6 bases and 0 bases, in that order; junction bases with no gene match: 8. The CDR3 sequence is 16 residues long.